This T cell receptor beta chain was identified in a study of shared clonotypes between healthy human individuals. In the study overall: The plates for each donor numbered three CD4 naive, three CD4 memory, two CD8 naive and one CD8 memory. Study-wide results and limits: Richness estimates generally favored naive over memory subsets.

Using immunoSEQ multiplex PCR, the repertoire was profiled, and TCRdb retains in-frame clones only, with some absent. The sample records some 2,000,000 clones, under 97% being singletons. CD4+ cells were split into CD45RA+ naive and CD45RA-negative memory subsets. Germline V CDR1 and CDR2: ENHRY, SYGVKD. CDR3 length: 13 residues. The ends were cut back, 7 bases at V and 5 bases at J, with 15 bases in the middle. Details on this clone: What it binds is not known.

The sequence derives from a man in his late teens or twenties in good health. The material sequenced was naive CD4+ T cells sorted from blood. Noted subset: CD45RA+ positively selected. The chain joins TRBV10-3 to TRBJ2-7, with D possibly matching TRBD1 (5 bases). The CDR3 loop is CAITAGFPNEQYF. The CDR3 DNA reads TGTGCCATCACCGCAGGGTTCCCCAACGAGCAGTACTTC.